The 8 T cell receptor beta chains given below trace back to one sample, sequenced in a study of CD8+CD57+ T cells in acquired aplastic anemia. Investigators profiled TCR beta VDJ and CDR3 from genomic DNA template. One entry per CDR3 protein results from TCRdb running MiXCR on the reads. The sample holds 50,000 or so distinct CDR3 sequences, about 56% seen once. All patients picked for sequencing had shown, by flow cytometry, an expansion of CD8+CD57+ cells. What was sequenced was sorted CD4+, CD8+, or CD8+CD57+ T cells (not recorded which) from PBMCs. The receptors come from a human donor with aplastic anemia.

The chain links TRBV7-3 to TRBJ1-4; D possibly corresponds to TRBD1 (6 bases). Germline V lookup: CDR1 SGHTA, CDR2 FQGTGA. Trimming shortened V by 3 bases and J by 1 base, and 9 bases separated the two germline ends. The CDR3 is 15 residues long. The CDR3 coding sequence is TGTGCCAGCAGCTTCAGGGGAGGAACTAATGAAAAACTGTTTTTT. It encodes CASSFRGGTNEKLFF.

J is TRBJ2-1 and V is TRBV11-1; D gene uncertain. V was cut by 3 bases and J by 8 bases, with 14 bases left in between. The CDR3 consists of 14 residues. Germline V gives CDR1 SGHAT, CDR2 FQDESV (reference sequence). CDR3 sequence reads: CASSFLPNEDEQFF. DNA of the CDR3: TGTGCCAGCAGCTTTTTGCCCAACGAGGATGAGCAGTTCTTC. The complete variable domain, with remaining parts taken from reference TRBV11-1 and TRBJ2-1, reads EAEVAQSPRYKITEKSQAVAFWCDPISGHATLYWYRQILGQGPELLVQFQDESVVDDSQLPKDRFSAERLKGVDSTLKIQPAELGDSAMYLCASSFLPNEDEQFFGPGTRLTVL.

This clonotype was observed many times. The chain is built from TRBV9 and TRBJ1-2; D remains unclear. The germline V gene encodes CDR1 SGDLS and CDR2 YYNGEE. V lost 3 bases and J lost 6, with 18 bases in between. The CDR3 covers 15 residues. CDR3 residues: CASSAPSWGNNGYTF. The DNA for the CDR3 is TGTGCCAGCAGCGCGCCGAGTTGGGGTAATAATGGCTACACCTTC.

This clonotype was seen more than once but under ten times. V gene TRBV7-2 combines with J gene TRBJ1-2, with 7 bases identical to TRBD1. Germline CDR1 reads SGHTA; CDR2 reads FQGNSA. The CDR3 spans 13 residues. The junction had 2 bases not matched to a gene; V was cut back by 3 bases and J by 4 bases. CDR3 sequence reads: CASSLWDSYGYTF. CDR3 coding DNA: TGTGCCAGCAGCTTGTGGGACAGCTATGGCTACACCTTC.

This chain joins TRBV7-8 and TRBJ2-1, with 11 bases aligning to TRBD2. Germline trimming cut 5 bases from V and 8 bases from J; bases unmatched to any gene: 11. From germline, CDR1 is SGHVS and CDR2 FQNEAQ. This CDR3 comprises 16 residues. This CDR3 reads CASSPLSGGAIDEQFF. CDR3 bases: TGTGCCAGCAGCCCACTTAGCGGGGGGGCCATCGATGAGCAGTTCTTC.

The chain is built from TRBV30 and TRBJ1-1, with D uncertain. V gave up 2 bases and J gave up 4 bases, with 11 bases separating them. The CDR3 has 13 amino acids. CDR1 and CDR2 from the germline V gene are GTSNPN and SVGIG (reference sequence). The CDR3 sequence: CAWSWGSGTEAFF. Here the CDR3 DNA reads TGTGCCTGGAGTTGGGGTTCGGGCACTGAAGCTTTCTTT.

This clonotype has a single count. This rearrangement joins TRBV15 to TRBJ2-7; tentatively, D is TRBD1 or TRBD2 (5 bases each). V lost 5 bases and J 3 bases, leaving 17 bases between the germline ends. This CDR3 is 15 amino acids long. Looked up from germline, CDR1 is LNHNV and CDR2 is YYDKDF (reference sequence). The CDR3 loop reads CATSAARDGHYEQYF. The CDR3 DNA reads TGTGCCACCAGCGCCGCCAGGGACGGACACTACGAGCAGTACTTC. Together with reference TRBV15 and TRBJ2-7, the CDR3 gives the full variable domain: DAMVIQNPRYQVTQFGKPVTLSCSQTLNHNVMYWYQQKSSQAPKLLFHYYDKDFNNEADTPDNFQSRRPNTSFCFLDIRSPGLGDTAMYLCATSAARDGHYEQYFGPGTRLTVT.

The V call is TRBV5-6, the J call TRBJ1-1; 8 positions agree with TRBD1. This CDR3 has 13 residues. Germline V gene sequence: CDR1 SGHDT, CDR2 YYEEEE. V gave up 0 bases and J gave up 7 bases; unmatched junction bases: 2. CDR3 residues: CASSLGTGREAFF. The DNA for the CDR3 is TGTGCCAGCAGCTTGGGGACAGGGCGTGAAGCTTTCTTT.